These 31 T cell receptor beta chains were sequenced from one sample in a study of regulatory T cells in long-lasting Graves disease. Noted time point: newly diagnosed GD, antithyroid drugs for less than 3 months. TCR sequences were obtained from RNA taken from PBMCs. In building TCR beta libraries, iRepertoire HTBI primers were used together with Arm-PCR of CDR3 regions. TCRdb re-analysed the multiplex PCR reads in MiXCR, keeping a single row per CDR3 protein. Seen here are 200,000 to 300,000 distinct CDR3 sequences, roughly a fifth observed once, and the top ten hold about 15%. The specimen comprised peripheral blood mononuclear cells (PBMCs), sampled at new diagnosis, from a patient treated with antithyroid drugs. The receptors here all came from a female donor with Graves disease.

This clonotype was seen at least ten times. V is TRBV12-3 or TRBV12-4 and J is TRBJ1-2; D call uncertain. This CDR3 has 11 residues. V gave up 6 bases and J gave up 5 bases, with 7 bases separating them. CDR3 nucleotides: TGTGCCAGCAGCCGAAATTATGGCTACACCTTC. This translates into CASSRNYGYTF.

As to this clonotype: A much bigger clone sits one base away, suggesting this may be a read error. The CDR3 reads CASSHGAAGSYKQYF. CDR3 sequence (DNA): TGTGCCAGCAGCCACGGAGCGGCCGGCTCCTACAAGCAGTACTTC. This chain uses TRBV4-2 with TRBJ2-7, with a tentative D call TRBD2 (5 bases). The CDR3 sequence is 15 residues long. Germline V lookup: CDR1 LGHNA, CDR2 YNFKEQ.

Concerning this clonotype: A far larger clone differs by one base, so this is likely a read error. The chain uses TRBV2 and TRBJ2-1, with 12 bases that match TRBD2. Judging by the DNA end, TRBJ2-5 fits better; the J call may be wrong. CDR1 and CDR2 from the germline V gene are SNHLY and FYNNEI. This CDR3 is 19 amino acids long. CDR3 DNA sequence: TGTGCCAGCAGTTTCCGGACTAGCGGGAAACCCAAGGGCCAAGAGACCCAGTACTTC. It is translated as CASSFRTSGKPKGQETQYF.

Many counts were recorded for this clonotype. The rearrangement joins TRBV20-1 to TRBJ1-1; TRBD1 aligns across 7 bases. Germline CDR1 DFQATT, CDR2 SNEGSKA (reference sequence). This CDR3 has 13 amino acids. Trimming took 3 bases from V and 4 from J; bases not matched to a gene: 5. The CDR3 coding sequence is TGCAGTGCTAGGGGGAGACAGGGCACTGAAGCTTTCTTT. Its protein product is CSARGRQGTEAFF.

The J gene is TRBJ2-7, the V gene TRBV5-6, with D tentatively TRBD2 (6 bases). Germline lookup yields CDR1 SGHDT and CDR2 YYEEEE. Between the trimmed V and J ends, which lost 0 bases and 2 bases, there was a span of 12 bases. CDR3 size: 15 residues. This chain's CDR3 is CASSLVRDSTYEQYF. CDR3 sequence (DNA): TGTGCCAGCAGCTTGGTTAGGGACTCGACCTACGAGCAGTACTTC.

This clonotype has only a few counts. The chain employs TRBV6-4 and TRBJ2-2; no firm D call. The germline gives CDR1 MRHNA, CDR2 SNTAGT. This CDR3 has 14 residues. The V and J ends lost 4 bases and 2 bases respectively, with 8 bases between them. The CDR3 spells CASSGSLNTGELFF. The CDR3 DNA reads TGTGCCAGCAGTGGCTCCCTAAACACCGGGGAGCTGTTTTTT.

In this sample, this clonotype turned up many times. The chain couples TRBV20-1 to TRBJ1-2; no firm D call. This CDR3 is built from 9 residues. With 0 bases removed from V and 7 bases from J, the gap between germline ends came to 0 bases. In germline, CDR1 is DFQATT, CDR2 SNEGSKA (reference sequence). This CDR3 is CSARDGYTF. The CDR3 nucleotides read TGCAGTGCTAGAGATGGCTACACCTTC.

This clonotype was picked up many times. This chain connects TRBV5-6 to TRBJ2-7; either TRBD1 or TRBD2 may fit D (5 bases each). Trimming took off 7 bases at V and 1 base at J, with 12 bases between the two ends. From germline, CDR1 is SGHDT and CDR2 YYEEEE. The CDR3 runs 13 residues. CDR3 region: CASWGTESYEQYF. The CDR3 DNA sequence: TGTGCCAGCTGGGGGACGGAGTCCTACGAGCAGTACTTC.

This clonotype occurred many times. The gene calls are TRBV5-6 and TRBJ2-1; no reliable D call. Germline V CDR1 and CDR2: SGHDT, YYEEEE. The CDR3 totals 14 residues. V dropped 3 bases and J dropped 7 bases, with 14 bases sitting between them. CDR3 DNA: TGTGCCAGCAGCTACACCACCGTACAGAATGAGCAGTTCTTC. Translated, it gives CASSYTTVQNEQFF.

In regard to this clonotype: A far more abundant clone sits one base away, making this likely a read error. Lacking the conserved final phenylalanine or tryptophan, this CDR3 likely reflects a read error. The chain is built from TRBV12-3 or TRBV12-4 and TRBJ2-1; D gene unclear. Between the trimmed V and J ends, which lost 5 bases and 0 bases, there was a span of 11 bases. There are 15 residues in the CDR3. CDR3 in amino acids: CASSGSESSYNEQFS. The DNA of the CDR3 is TGTGCCAGCAGTGGATCCGAATCCTCCTACAATGAGCAGTTCTCC.

This clonotype appeared many times. This chain links TRBV2 with TRBJ1-5; the match to TRBD1 covers 7 bases. The germline CDR1 and CDR2 sequences are SNHLY and FYNNEI. V dropped 8 bases and J dropped 6; count of bases not matched to a gene: 13. The CDR3 totals 15 residues. CDR3 sequence reads: CASWVGGSSSQPQHF. CDR3 sequence (DNA): TGTGCCAGCTGGGTAGGGGGCTCCTCTAGTCAGCCCCAGCATTTT. Looking up the rest from reference TRBV2 and TRBJ1-5 gives the full variable domain: EPEVTQTPSHQVTQMGQEVILRCVPISNHLYFYWYRQILGQKVEFLVSFYNNEISEKSEIFDDQFSVERPDGSNFTLKIRSTKLEDSAMYFCASWVGGSSSQPQHFGDGTRLSIL.

As for this clonotype: A single base is all that separates this from a far larger clone, so a read error is likely. The chain uses TRBV7-9 and TRBJ2-7; TRBD2 matches at 9 bases. This CDR3 spans 16 amino acids. The germline CDR1 and CDR2 sequences are SEHNR and FQNEAQ (reference sequence). The CDR3 loop is CASSFASGTGTYGQYF. In nucleotides, the CDR3 is TGTGCCAGCAGCTTCGCTAGCGGGACCGGTACCTACGGGCAGTACTTC.

This clonotype has a handful of counts. The chain uses TRBV4-2 and TRBJ2-7; 11 bases map to TRBD1. The CDR3 has 18 residues. Germline assignment: CDR1 LGHNA and CDR2 YNFKEQ. J lost 6 bases, V lost 1 base, and 14 bases had no gene match. The CDR3 sequence: CASSQAPGQGGEESEQYF. CDR3 DNA sequence: TGTGCCAGCAGCCAAGCTCCGGGACAGGGGGGCGAGGAAAGCGAGCAGTACTTC.

This clonotype was seen at least ten times. The CDR3 region has the DNA TGTGCCAGCAGCCAAGACCGCCGGATTCGGGCCGAGCAGTACTTC. Its protein product is CASSQDRRIRAEQYF. V usage is TRBV14 and J usage is TRBJ2-7; D uncertain. This CDR3 region has 15 residues. Looked up from germline, CDR1 is SGHDN and CDR2 is FVKESK. The ends were cut back, 0 bases at V and 6 bases at J, with 15 bases in the middle.

The V call is TRBV4-1, the J call TRBJ1-1; D unclear. There are 13 residues in the CDR3. Germline loops: CDR1 MGHRA, CDR2 YSYEKL. The germline V and J ends were trimmed by 0 bases and 6 bases, with 8 bases remaining between them. CDR3 coding DNA: TGCGCCAGCAGCCAAGAAAGCGTCCCTGAAGCTTTCTTT. It yields the protein CASSQESVPEAFF.

About this clonotype itself: This likely reflects a read error, since a far larger clone is one base away. V gene TRBV7-2 combines with J gene TRBJ2-7; the D gene could be TRBD1 or TRBD2 (5 bases each). The V gene's germline CDR1 is SGHTA and CDR2 FQGNSA. V gave up 5 bases and J gave up 9 bases, with 23 bases separating them. CDR3 length: 15 amino acids. The CDR3 DNA reads as TGTGCCAGCAGCCAGGCTTGGCAGGGAGCTCACGGGCAGTACTTC. It encodes CASSQAWQGAHGQYF.

The sample holds many counts of this clonotype. The chain couples TRBV29-1 to TRBJ1-1, with D perhaps matching TRBD1 (6 bases). V was trimmed by 7 bases and J by 0 bases, leaving 9 bases between them. Germline values: CDR1 SQVTM, CDR2 ANQGSEA. The CDR3 has 12 residues. CDR3 in DNA: TGCAGCGCCGGACAGATGAACACTGAAGCTTTCTTT. It encodes CSAGQMNTEAFF.

This clonotype was seen ten or more times. The chain recombines TRBV7-3 with TRBJ2-5; 8 bases are a match to TRBD1. The germline gives CDR1 SGHTA, CDR2 FQGTGA. Trimming at V came to 0 bases and at J to 4 bases, leaving 10 bases not matched to a gene. The CDR3 sequence is 17 residues long. The CDR3 coding sequence is TGTGCCAGCAGCTTAACTACCGGGCAGGGGGCATCAGAGACCCAGTACTTC. As protein: CASSLTTGQGASETQYF.

This clonotype appeared many times. CDR3 in DNA: TGTGCCATACAGGGACAGGGCAATCAGCCCCAGCATTTT. Its protein product is CAIQGQGNQPQHF. V and J are TRBV10-3 and TRBJ1-5; 8 nucleotides agree with TRBD1. Germline V CDR1 and CDR2: ENHRY, SYGVKD. The ends lost 9 bases at V and 2 bases at J; junction bases unmatched: 3. CDR3 size: 13 residues.

This clonotype has ten or more counts. The chain uses TRBV18 and TRBJ2-1; the D is unclear. V was cut by 2 bases and J by 6 bases, with 11 bases left in between. The CDR3 length is 14 residues. Germline CDR1 and CDR2: KGHSH and LQKENI. CDR3 region: CASSPGAPGNEQFF. CDR3 in DNA: TGTGCCAGCTCACCAGGAGCTCCGGGCAATGAGCAGTTCTTC.

Many counts were recorded for this clonotype. The chain has TRBV20-1 and TRBJ2-7; D remains unclear. Germline V CDR1 and CDR2: DFQATT, SNEGSKA (reference sequence). V shed 7 bases and J shed 2 bases, with 12 bases lying between them. CDR3 size: 12 residues. The CDR3 sequence: CSGRPSTYEQYF. For the CDR3, the DNA is TGCAGTGGAAGACCCTCCACCTACGAGCAGTACTTC.

This clonotype has ten or more counts. The CDR3 region is CASSLAWEDTQYF. The CDR3 DNA follows: TGTGCCAGCAGCCTGGCCTGGGAAGATACGCAGTATTTT. The chain uses TRBV7-2 and TRBJ2-3; D gene ambiguous. The germline V and J ends were trimmed by 5 bases and 5 bases, with 11 bases remaining between them. CDR3 size: 13 residues. The germline CDR1 and CDR2 sequences are SGHTA and FQGNSA.

This clonotype was seen ten or more times. The chain carries TRBV27 and TRBJ2-1; the D is unclear. This CDR3 region has 12 residues. CDR1 MNHEY and CDR2 SMNVEV come from the germline V gene (reference sequence). The germline V and J ends were trimmed by 7 bases and 6 bases, with 10 bases remaining between them. Here the CDR3 DNA reads TGTGCCAGCAAAACCAGCGCCAATGAGCAGTTCTTC. Protein: CASKTSANEQFF.

This clonotype was recorded once. A read error is likely here: a far larger clone is one base away. CDR3 protein: CASSQAIEIQYF. As DNA, the CDR3 is TGTGCCAGCAGCCAAGCCATCGAGATCCAGTACTTC. The chain couples TRBV3-1 to TRBJ2-1; D not resolved. The J call is uncertain, as TRBJ2-5 better fits the DNA end. The CDR3 runs to 12 residues. Germline lookup yields CDR1 LGHDT and CDR2 YNNKEL (reference sequence).

This clonotype has more than one count but fewer than ten. The CDR3 DNA reads as TGTGCCAGTAGCAACAGCCGACAGGGGAACTATGGCTACACCTTC. The encoded protein is CASSNSRQGNYGYTF. V is TRBV19 and J is TRBJ1-2, with 8 bases lining up with TRBD1. The CDR3 runs 15 residues. The germline gives CDR1 LNHDA, CDR2 SQIVND (reference sequence). V dropped 6 bases and J dropped 2; count of bases not matched to a gene: 8.

This clonotype occurred many times. V is TRBV12-3 or TRBV12-4 and J is TRBJ1-1, with D perhaps TRBD1 (5 bases). The V end was cut by 7 bases, the J end by 0 bases, with 9 bases between. The CDR3 spans 13 residues. The CDR3 bases are TGTGCCAGCAAGAGACAGCTGAACACTGAAGCTTTCTTT. Translated: CASKRQLNTEAFF.

The V and J genes are TRBV7-2 and TRBJ1-4, with no clear D. The CDR3 loop spans 15 amino acids. Trimming pared 0 bases from V and 8 bases from J, leaving 13 bases between. Germline V gives CDR1 SGHTA, CDR2 FQGNSA. The CDR3 reads CASSLATRNGEKLFF. Written as DNA, the CDR3 is TGTGCCAGCAGCTTAGCGACCAGGAACGGGGAAAAACTGTTTTTT.

The chain links TRBV7-2 to TRBJ2-7; 7 bases are a match to TRBD2. This CDR3 is 14 amino acids long. Germline V CDR1 and CDR2: SGHTA, FQGNSA. V was pared by 5 bases and J by 6 bases, with 10 bases of the junction left unmatched. This CDR3 reads CASSRERLAGEQYF. CDR3 coding DNA: TGTGCCAGCAGCCGAGAACGACTAGCCGGCGAGCAGTACTTC.

Many counts were recorded for this clonotype. The rearrangement links TRBV7-3 to TRBJ2-1; D is unresolved. V was trimmed by 1 base and J by 7 bases, leaving 8 bases between them. The CDR3 has 13 amino acids. Germline lookup yields CDR1 SGHTA and CDR2 FQGTGA. The CDR3: CASSLNSDNEQFF. The CDR3 DNA sequence: TGTGCCAGCAGCTTAAACAGTGATAATGAGCAGTTCTTC.

This clonotype occurred once. The chain links TRBV6-2 or TRBV6-3 to TRBJ2-5; no definite D call. Germline CDR1 is MNHEY and CDR2 is SVGEGT. The V end was cut by 10 bases, the J end by 3 bases, with 15 bases between. This CDR3 is 13 amino acids long. CDR3 sequence: CANSYAPEETQYF. The CDR3 DNA follows: TGTGCCAACAGCTACGCCCCGGAAGAGACCCAGTACTTC.

Turning to this clonotype: A clone one base away is much larger, so this may be a read error. CDR3 sequence reads: CASSVRVGDEQFF. In DNA, the CDR3 is TGTGCCAGCAGCGTTAGGGTTGGAGATGAGCAGTTCTTC. V and J are TRBV9 and TRBJ2-1; D gene uncertain. Germline CDR1 is SGDLS and CDR2 is YYNGEE. Trimming pared 2 bases from V and 8 bases from J, leaving 11 bases between. The CDR3 consists of 13 residues.